The T cell receptor beta chain under discussion was sequenced for a study of blood T cells in healthy people across ages. Overall study findings and caveats: Diversity of TCR beta correlated strongly with naive T cell percentage. Older individuals had lower TCR beta diversity per million T cells (the decline was roughly linear). There were more naive CD4+ cells and higher diversity in long-lived donors than in aged donors.

This CDR3 is built from 15 residues. Trimming shortened V by 3 bases and J by 7 bases, and 15 bases separated the two germline ends. Germline V gives CDR1 KGHDR, CDR2 SFDVKD. Isolating PBMCs gave at least 6 million of these cells per sample. Note on this clonotype: Its specificity is not known.

PCR was performed a second time for about 7 to 11 cycles using a sample-barcoded 5' primer and a J-beta primer mix. TCRdb re-analysed the 5' RACE reads in MiXCR, keeping a single row per CDR3 protein. Among about 680,000 distinct CDR3 sequences, around 49% were seen once, and the ten largest hold about a third. The chain employs TRBV24-1 and TRBJ2-1; D is tentatively TRBD1 or TRBD2 (6 bases each). Specimen: blood. This TCR was recovered from a woman aged 55-69 years in good health. This chain's CDR3 is CATSDPGAGLNEQFF. The DNA for the CDR3 is TGTGCCACCAGTGATCCGGGGGCGGGATTAAATGAGCAGTTCTTC.